The following is a T cell receptor (beta chain) sequence with its context. This clone was detected only a few times. No cognate antigen has been identified for it. Base qualities were left out, and no much larger clone turns up one base away. V is trimmed back by 5 bases and J by 0 bases, and the junction contains 8 bases that no gene match accounts for. Per the germline V gene, SNHLY is the CDR1 and FYNNEI is the CDR2. The CDR3 starts with the cysteine, ends with the phenylalanine, and has 16 residues. The kept DNA is CDR3 alone, 48 bases in frame from the first base. Receptors were amplified or captured by the immunoSEQ multiplex PCR assay. T cell repertoires were profiled by deep sequencing of rearranged TCR beta loci, alongside multiparametric flow cytometry. Drawn from immuneACCESS, this table holds only the in-frame rearrangements with V and J called that TCRdb kept. Clones are partly lost; checked studies trace under half to an unresolved V gene and leave the rest unexplained. The sample profile shows over 20,000 clones; roughly 91% of them were found once. The ten largest clones add up to roughly 10% of the sample.

The sample originates from a study of lymphopenia after photon versus proton radiotherapy (dated by TCRdb to the late 2010s). The study in broad terms: The study compared the immunological effects of photon versus proton radiation therapy in patients with gastrointestinal tumors who developed high-grade lymphopenia. The 20 patients in the cohort had gastrointestinal tumors, were treated with either photon or proton therapy, and subsequently developed lymphopenia. The goal of the study was to describe how the two radiation modalities differ in their effects on the immune system.

General findings and caveats noted by the study authors: After the lymphocyte count nadir, oligoclonal expansion, especially of CD8+ Temra cells, was observed in photon-treated repertoires, and the drop in diversity was driven by this expansion. Proton-treated patients stayed relatively stable during treatment, while photon-treated patients lost naive T cells and TCR diversity and gained effector/memory populations. The survival association was examined only in patients who died, and the authors described better survival with proton therapy as a possibility, not as a demonstrated result. Across the cohort, among patients who died, a greater drop in TCR diversity after the nadir was inversely correlated with overall survival time.

The source is a man older than 75 with esophageal cancer. The chain is assembled from TRBV2 and TRBJ1-1, and 8 junction bases match TRBD1. The specimen was peripheral blood, collected from a patient treated with proton-based radiotherapy. At the DNA level, the sequence is TGTGCCAGCAGTCGGGAGACAGGGGTGTTGAACACTGAAGCTTTCTTT. This sequence encodes CASSRETGVLNTEAFF.